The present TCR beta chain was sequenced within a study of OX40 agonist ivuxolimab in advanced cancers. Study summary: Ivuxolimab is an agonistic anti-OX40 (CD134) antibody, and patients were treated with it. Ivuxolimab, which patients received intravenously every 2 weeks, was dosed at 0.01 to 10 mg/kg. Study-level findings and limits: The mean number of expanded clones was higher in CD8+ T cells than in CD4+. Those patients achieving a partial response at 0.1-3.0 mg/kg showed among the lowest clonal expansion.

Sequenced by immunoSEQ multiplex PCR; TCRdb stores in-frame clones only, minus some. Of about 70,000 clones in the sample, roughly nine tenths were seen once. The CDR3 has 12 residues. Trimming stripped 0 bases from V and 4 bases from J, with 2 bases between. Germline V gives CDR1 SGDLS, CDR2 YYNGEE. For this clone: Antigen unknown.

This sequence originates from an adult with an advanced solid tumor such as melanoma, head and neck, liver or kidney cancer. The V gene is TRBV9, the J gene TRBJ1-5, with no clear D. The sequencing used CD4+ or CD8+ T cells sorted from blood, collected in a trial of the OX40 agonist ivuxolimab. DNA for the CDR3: TGTGCCAGCAGCGTAGGGAATCAGCCCCAGCATTTT. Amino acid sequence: CASSVGNQPQHF.